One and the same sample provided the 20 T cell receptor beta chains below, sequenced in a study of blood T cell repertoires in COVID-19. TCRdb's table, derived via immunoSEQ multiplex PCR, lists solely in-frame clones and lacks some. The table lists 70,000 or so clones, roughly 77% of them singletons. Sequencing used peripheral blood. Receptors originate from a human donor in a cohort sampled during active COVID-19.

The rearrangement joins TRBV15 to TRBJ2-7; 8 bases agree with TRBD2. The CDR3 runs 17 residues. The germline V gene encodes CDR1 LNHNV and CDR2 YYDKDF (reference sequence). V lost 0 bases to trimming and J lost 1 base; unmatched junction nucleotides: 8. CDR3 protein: CATSREGLAGLSYEQYF. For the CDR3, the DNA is TGTGCCACCAGCAGAGAAGGGCTAGCGGGCCTATCCTACGAGCAGTACTTC.

CDR3 in DNA: TGTGCCAGTAGTGTTCCCCGCGGCGGGGTTGAAAAACTGTTTTTT. It translates to CASSVPRGGVEKLFF. The chain employs TRBV19 and TRBJ1-4; D remains unclear. This CDR3 has 15 residues. Trimming took off 5 bases at V and 7 bases at J, with 17 bases between the two ends. The germline V gene encodes CDR1 LNHDA and CDR2 SQIVND (reference sequence).

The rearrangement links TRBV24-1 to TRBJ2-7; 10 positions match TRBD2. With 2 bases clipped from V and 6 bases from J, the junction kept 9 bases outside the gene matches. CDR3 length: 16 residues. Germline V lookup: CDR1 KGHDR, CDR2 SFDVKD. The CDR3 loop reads CATSDSQGLASREQYF. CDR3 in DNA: TGTGCCACCAGTGATTCCCAGGGACTAGCGAGTCGCGAGCAGTACTTC.

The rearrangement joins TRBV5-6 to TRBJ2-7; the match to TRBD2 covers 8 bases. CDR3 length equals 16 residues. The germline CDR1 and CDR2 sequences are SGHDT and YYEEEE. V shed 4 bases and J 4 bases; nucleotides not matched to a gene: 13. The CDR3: CASSPYERGRIYEQYF. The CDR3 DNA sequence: TGTGCCAGCAGCCCGTATGAACGCGGGAGGATTTACGAGCAGTACTTC.

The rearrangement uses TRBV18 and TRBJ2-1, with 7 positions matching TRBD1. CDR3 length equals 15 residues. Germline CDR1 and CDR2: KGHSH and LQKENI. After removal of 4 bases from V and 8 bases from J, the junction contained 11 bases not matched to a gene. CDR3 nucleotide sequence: TGTGCCAGCTCACGCTATCTGAAGGGGGCTGATGAGCAGTTCTTC. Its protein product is CASSRYLKGADEQFF.

DNA of the CDR3: TGTGCCACTTCCCTCGGGACTAGCGGCTACGAGCAGTACTTC. Its translation is CATSLGTSGYEQYF. The chain is built from TRBV15 and TRBJ2-7; 11 positions agree with TRBD2. Germline V gene lookup returns CDR1 LNHNV and CDR2 YYDKDF (reference sequence). This CDR3 comprises 14 residues. V lost 9 bases, J lost 3 bases, and 7 bases stayed unmatched.

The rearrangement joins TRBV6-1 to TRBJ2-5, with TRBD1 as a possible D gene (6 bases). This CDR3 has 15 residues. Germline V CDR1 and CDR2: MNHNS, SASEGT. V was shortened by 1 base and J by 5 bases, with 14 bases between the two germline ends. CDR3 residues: CASSEGMAGAETQYF. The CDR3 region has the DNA TGTGCCAGCAGTGAAGGGATGGCAGGGGCCGAGACCCAGTACTTC.

The CDR3 spells CSVEDRQGRDYGYTF. The CDR3 DNA reads TGCAGCGTTGAAGACAGACAGGGGCGGGACTATGGCTACACCTTC. This rearrangement joins TRBV29-1 to TRBJ1-2; 8 positions match TRBD1. Germline CDR1 is SQVTM and CDR2 is ANQGSEA. V shed 0 bases, J shed 3 bases, and the junction held 6 bases outside the gene matches. There are 15 residues in the CDR3.

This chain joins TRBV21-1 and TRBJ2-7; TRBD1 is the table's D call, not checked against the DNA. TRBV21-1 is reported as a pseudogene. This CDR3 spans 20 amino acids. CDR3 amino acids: CASSKSAGTGPGRQEYEQYF. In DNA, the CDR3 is TGTGCCAGCAGCAAGTCAGCCGGAACCGGCCCCGGAAGGCAGGAATACGAGCAGTACTTC.

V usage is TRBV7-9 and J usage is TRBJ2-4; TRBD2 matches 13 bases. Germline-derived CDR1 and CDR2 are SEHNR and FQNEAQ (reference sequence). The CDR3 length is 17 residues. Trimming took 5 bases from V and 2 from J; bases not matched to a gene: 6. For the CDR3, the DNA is TGTGCCAGCAGCGATACTAGCGGGAGGGCCCCCAAAAACATTCAGTACTTC. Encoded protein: CASSDTSGRAPKNIQYF.

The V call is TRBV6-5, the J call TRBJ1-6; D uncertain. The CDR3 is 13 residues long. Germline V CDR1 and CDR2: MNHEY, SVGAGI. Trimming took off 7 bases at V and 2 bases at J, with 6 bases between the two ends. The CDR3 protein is CASTVAYNSPLHF. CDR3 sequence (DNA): TGTGCCAGCACGGTAGCCTATAATTCACCCCTCCACTTT.

The CDR3 bases are TGTGCCAGCAGCACTGGACAGACCCTAGCCAAAAACATTCAGTACTTC. Translated, it gives CASSTGQTLAKNIQYF. The chain links TRBV7-2 to TRBJ2-4; a possible D gene is TRBD1 (6 bases). Germline V gene sequence: CDR1 SGHTA, CDR2 FQGNSA. V was clipped by 5 bases and J by 0 bases, with 14 bases between them. The CDR3 is 16 amino acids. Combining the CDR3 with reference TRBV7-2 and TRBJ2-4 gives the whole variable domain GAGVSQSPSNKVTEKGKDVELRCDPISGHTALYWYRQSLGQGLEFLIYFQGNSAPDKSGLPSDRFSAERTGGSVSTLTIQRTQQEDSAVYLCASSTGQTLAKNIQYFGAGTRLSVL.

The CDR3 sequence: CASSRQGTNYGYTF. The CDR3 nucleotides read TGTGCCAGCAGCCGACAGGGAACTAACTATGGCTACACCTTC. The chain links TRBV5-5 to TRBJ1-2; 7 bases fit TRBD1. CDR3 size: 14 residues. Looked up from germline, CDR1 is SGHKS and CDR2 is YYEKEE (reference sequence). V shed 4 bases and J 0 bases; nucleotides not matched to a gene: 3.

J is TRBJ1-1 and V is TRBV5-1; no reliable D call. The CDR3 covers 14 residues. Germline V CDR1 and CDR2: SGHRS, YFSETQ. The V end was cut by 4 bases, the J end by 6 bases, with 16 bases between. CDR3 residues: CASSPRKLDPEAFF. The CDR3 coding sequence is TGCGCCAGCAGCCCCAGGAAACTTGACCCTGAAGCTTTCTTT. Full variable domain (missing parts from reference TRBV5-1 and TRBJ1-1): KAGVTQTPRYLIKTRGQQVTLSCSPISGHRSVSWYQQTPGQGLQFLFEYFSETQRNKGNFPGRFSGRQFSNSRSEMNVSTLELGDSALYLCASSPRKLDPEAFFGQGTRLTVV.

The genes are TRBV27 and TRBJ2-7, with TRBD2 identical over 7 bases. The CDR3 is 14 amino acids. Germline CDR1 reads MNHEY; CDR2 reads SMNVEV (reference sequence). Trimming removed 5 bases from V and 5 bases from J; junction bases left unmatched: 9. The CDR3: CASSTGGVRHEQYF. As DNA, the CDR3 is TGTGCCAGCAGTACTGGGGGGGTGAGGCACGAGCAGTACTTC.

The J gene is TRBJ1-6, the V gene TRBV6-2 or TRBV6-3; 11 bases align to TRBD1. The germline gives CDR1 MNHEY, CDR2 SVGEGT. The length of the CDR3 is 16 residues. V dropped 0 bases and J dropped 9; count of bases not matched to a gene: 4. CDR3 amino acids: CASSYSGQGASSPLHF. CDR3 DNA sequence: TGTGCCAGCAGTTACTCTGGACAGGGGGCGTCTTCACCCCTCCACTTT.

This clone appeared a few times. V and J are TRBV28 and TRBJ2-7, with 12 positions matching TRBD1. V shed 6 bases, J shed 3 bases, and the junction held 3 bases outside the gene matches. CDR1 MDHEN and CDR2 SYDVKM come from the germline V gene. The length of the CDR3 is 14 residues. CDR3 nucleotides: TGTGCCAGCAGGGGGACAGGGGGCGGCTACGAGCAGTACTTC. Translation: CASRGTGGGYEQYF.

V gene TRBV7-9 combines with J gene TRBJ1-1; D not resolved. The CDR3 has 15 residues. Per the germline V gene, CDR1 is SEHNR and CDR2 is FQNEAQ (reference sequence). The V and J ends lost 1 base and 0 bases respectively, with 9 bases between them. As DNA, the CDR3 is TGTGCCAGCAGCTTAGTAGCACCTATGAACACTGAAGCTTTCTTT. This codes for CASSLVAPMNTEAFF.

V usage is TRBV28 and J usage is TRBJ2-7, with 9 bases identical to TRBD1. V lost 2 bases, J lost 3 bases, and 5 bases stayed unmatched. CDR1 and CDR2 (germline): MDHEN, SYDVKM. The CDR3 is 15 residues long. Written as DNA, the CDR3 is TGTGCCAGCAGTTTACATGGGACAGGGATCTACGAGCAGTACTTC. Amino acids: CASSLHGTGIYEQYF.

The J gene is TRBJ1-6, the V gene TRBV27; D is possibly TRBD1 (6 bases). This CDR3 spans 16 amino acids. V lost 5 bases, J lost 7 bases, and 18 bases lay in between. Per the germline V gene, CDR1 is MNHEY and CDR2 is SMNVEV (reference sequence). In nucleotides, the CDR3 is TGTGCCAGCAGTGCCCAGACAGGATATGGGAATTCACCCCTCCACTTT. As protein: CASSAQTGYGNSPLHF.